This T cell receptor beta chain derives from a study of shared clonotypes between healthy human individuals. At the level of the study: Each donor's CD8 memory used one plate, CD8 naive two, each CD4 subset three. Study observations and caveats: Clonotypes not shared had lower generation probabilities than those common to all four donors. Only blood was sampled, and tissue TCR repertoires likely differ from blood ones.

In the original workflow: Junction-only sequences without quality scores were provided by ImmunoSEQ, so filtering was different. Sequenced by immunoSEQ multiplex PCR; TCRdb stores in-frame clones only, minus some. V and J calls and clone size are copied from that table; D and trimming were computed from the DNA. The sample records 800,000 or so clones, approximately 96% being singletons. Notes on this clone: Its antigen is as yet unknown.

V was pared by 3 bases and J by 10 bases, with 13 bases of the junction left unmatched. Germline V gene lookup returns CDR1 SEHNR and CDR2 FQNEAQ (reference sequence). CDR3 length: 15 residues. In the naive CD8 group, cells lacked CD45RO and were positively selected for CCR7, so terminally differentiated effector memory CD45RA+ cells were left out. The sample consisted of naive CD8+ T cells sorted from blood. The V gene is TRBV7-9, the J gene TRBJ1-1; 8 nucleotides line up with TRBD1. The TCR sequence derives from a man aged 30-40 years in good health. Written as DNA, the CDR3 is TGTGCCAGCAGCTTTGAGCAGGGGGCCCTCACGGGAGCTTTCTTT. It specifies CASSFEQGALTGAFF.